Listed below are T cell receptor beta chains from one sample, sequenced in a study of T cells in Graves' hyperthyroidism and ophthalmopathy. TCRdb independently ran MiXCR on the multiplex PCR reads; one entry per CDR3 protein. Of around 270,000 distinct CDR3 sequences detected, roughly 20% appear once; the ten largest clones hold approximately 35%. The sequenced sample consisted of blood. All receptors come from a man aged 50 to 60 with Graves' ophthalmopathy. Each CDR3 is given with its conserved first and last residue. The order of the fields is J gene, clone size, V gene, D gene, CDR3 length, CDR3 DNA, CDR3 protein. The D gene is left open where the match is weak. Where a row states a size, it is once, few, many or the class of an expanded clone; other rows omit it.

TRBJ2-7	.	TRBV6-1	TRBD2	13	TGTGCCAGCAGTTCTGGCGGGAGTTCCGAGCAGTACTTC	CASSSGGSSEQYF
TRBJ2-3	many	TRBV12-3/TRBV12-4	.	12	TGTGCCAGCAGTTTCAGGGCGGATACGCAGTATTTT	CASSFRADTQYF
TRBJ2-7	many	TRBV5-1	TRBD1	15	TGCGCCAGCAGCTTGTCAGGGGGAAATTCCTACGAGCAGTACTTC	CASSLSGGNSYEQYF
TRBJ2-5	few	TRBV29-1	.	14	TGCAGCGTGGGCGTGGGGGGGCTGGGAGAGACCCAGTACTTC	CSVGVGGLGETQYF
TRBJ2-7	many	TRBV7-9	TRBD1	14	TGTGCCAGCAGCTCAGGACAGGGACCATACGAGCAGTACTTC	CASSSGQGPYEQYF
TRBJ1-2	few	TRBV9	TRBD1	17	TGTGCCAGCAGCGGGACCGGGACAGGACGATCTAACTATGGCTACACCTTC	CASSGTGTGRSNYGYTF
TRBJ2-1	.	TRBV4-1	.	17	TGCGCCAGCAGCCAAGACCCCCGGGGGCACTCCTACAATGAGCAGTTCTTC	CASSQDPRGHSYNEQFF
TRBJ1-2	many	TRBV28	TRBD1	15	TGTGCCAGCAGCAACCTCAGACAGGGGGCCTATGGCTACACCTTC	CASSNLRQGAYGYTF
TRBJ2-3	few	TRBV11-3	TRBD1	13	TGTGCCAGCAGCTCGACAGGGTTGAGTACGCAGTATTTT	CASSSTGLSTQYF
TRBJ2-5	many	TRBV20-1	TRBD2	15	TGCAGTGCTCTCGGACTAGTCGAGGTCCAAGAGACCCAGTACTTC	CSALGLVEVQETQYF
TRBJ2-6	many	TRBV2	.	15	TGTGCCAGCAGCCCGGATCGCTCTGGGGCCAACGTCCTGACTTTC	CASSPDRSGANVLTF
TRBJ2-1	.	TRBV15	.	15	TGTGCCACCAGCAGAGATGAAGGAGGGTACAATGAGCAGTTCTTC	CATSRDEGGYNEQFF
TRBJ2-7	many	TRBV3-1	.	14	TGTGCCAGCAGCCAAGTGGCGGGCACCTACGAGCAGTACTTC	CASSQVAGTYEQYF
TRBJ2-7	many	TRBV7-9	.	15	TGTGCCAGCAGCTTAGCCCAGGGGATATCATACGAGCAGTACTTC	CASSLAQGISYEQYF
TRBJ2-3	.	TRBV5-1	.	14	TGCGCCAGCAGCTTGGGACCCTCGGAAAATACGCAGTATTTT	CASSLGPSENTQYF
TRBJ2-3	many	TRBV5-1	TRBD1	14	TGCGCCAGCAGCGGTGGACAGGCCACAGATACGCAGTATTTT	CASSGGQATDTQYF
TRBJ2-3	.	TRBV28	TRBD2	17	TGTGCCAGCAGTTTCCTAGCGGGAGAAATTAGCACAGATACGCAGTATTTT	CASSFLAGEISTDTQYF
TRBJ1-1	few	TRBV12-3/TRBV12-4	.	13	TGTGCCAGCATATTGGATCCGAACACTGAAGCTTTCTTT	CASILDPNTEAFF
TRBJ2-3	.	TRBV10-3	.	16	TGTGCCATCAGTGTCGATCCAGGGGCTGTCGCAGATACGCAGTATTTT	CAISVDPGAVADTQYF
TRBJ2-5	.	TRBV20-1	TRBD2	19	TGCAGTGCTAGGACGAAGTTGGGCCTAGCGGGAGGGCCGGGAGAGACCCAGTACTTC	CSARTKLGLAGGPGETQYF
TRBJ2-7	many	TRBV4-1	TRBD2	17	TGCGCCAGCAGCCAAAATCCCACTAGCGGGACAACCTACGAGCAGTACTTC	CASSQNPTSGTTYEQYF
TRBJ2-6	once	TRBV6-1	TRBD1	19	TGTGCCAGCAGCCGCAAGGGACAGGGGGCAGTTGTGGGGGCCAACGTCCTGACTTTC	CASSRKGQGAVVGANVLTF